The clone carrying this TCR beta chain was found a few times. This sample was included in a study of T-cell memory formation after mild COVID-19. Each CDR3 protein is one row after TCRdb ran MiXCR on the 5' RACE reads. The sample holds roughly 310,000 distinct CDR3 sequences, more than 15% seen once. This clonotype was obtained from a man between 18 and 29 years old who had mild COVID-19 (a few samples of this study predate the infection). Cell type and time point are not known. Sequenced material: PBMCs or a T cell subset sorted from them (not recorded which).

CDR3 bases: TGTGCCAGCGGCCATCGGACAGGGGCCTACAATGAGCAGTTCTTC. It encodes CASGHRTGAYNEQFF. This chain uses TRBV6-2 or TRBV6-3 with TRBJ2-1; 9 positions agree with TRBD1. The J segment lost 2 bases and the V segment lost 8 bases, leaving 7 bases of the junction unmatched. Germline-derived CDR1 and CDR2 are MNHEY and SVGEGT. The CDR3 runs 15 residues.